These 21 T cell receptor beta chains were sequenced from one sample in a study of beta chain features in type 1 diabetes. The authors reverse transcribed all of the isolated RNA, so sequencing captured expressed TCRB transcripts. Generated by immunoSEQ multiplex PCR, the TCRdb table keeps only in-frame clones and is missing some. Counted here are about 140,000 clones, roughly 9.3% occurring once; the ten biggest clones make up 0.65%. The specimen sequenced was central memory CD4+ T cells from blood. These receptor sequences come from a woman aged 40 to 55 in good health.

The V and J genes are TRBV25-1 and TRBJ1-1; TRBD1 is a possible D gene (5 bases). Trimming pared 4 bases from V and 11 bases from J, leaving 14 bases between. CDR3 length: 12 amino acids. Germline CDR1 reads MGHDK; CDR2 reads SYGVNS. For the CDR3, the DNA is TGTGCCAGCAGTGCCCCGCTAGGGGCCGCTTTCTTT. Translated, it gives CASSAPLGAAFF.

The chain employs TRBV19 and TRBJ1-1; weak D call: TRBD1 (6 bases). Trimming left V 5 bases short and J 1 base short, with 11 bases between. Germline V gene sequence: CDR1 LNHDA, CDR2 SQIVND (reference sequence). The CDR3 runs 14 residues. The CDR3: CASSATGTNTEAFF. CDR3 nucleotide sequence: TGTGCCAGTAGTGCGACAGGAACGAACACTGAAGCTTTCTTT.

This clone has just a few counts. V gene TRBV7-9 combines with J gene TRBJ2-7; 8 bases line up with TRBD1. Germline assignment: CDR1 SEHNR and CDR2 FQNEAQ (reference sequence). V lost 3 bases and J lost 6; bases outside the gene matches: 10. The CDR3 runs 15 residues. The CDR3 here is CASSLGDRGWSEQYF. CDR3 nucleotide sequence: TGTGCCAGCAGCTTGGGCGACAGGGGATGGAGCGAGCAGTACTTC.

This clone was detected a few times. The genes are TRBV11-2 and TRBJ1-1; D remains ambiguous. The CDR3 has 15 residues. Germline V gene sequence: CDR1 SGHAT, CDR2 FQNNGV. With 5 bases removed from V and 1 base from J, the gap between germline ends came to 14 bases. The CDR3 region is CASSPLRGRNTEAFF. CDR3 in DNA: TGTGCCAGCAGCCCACTCCGAGGCAGGAACACTGAAGCTTTCTTT.

This clone was picked up a small number of times. The chain uses TRBV5-1 and TRBJ2-4; D gene uncertain. The V end was cut by 2 bases, the J end by 0 bases, with 9 bases between. The germline gives CDR1 SGHRS, CDR2 YFSETQ. The CDR3 covers 15 residues. The CDR3 protein is CASSLTVLAKNIQYF. CDR3 sequence (DNA): TGCGCCAGCAGCTTAACGGTCCTAGCCAAAAACATTCAGTACTTC.

V gene TRBV2 combines with J gene TRBJ1-2, with D uncertain. The CDR3 is made up of 13 amino acids. V was cut by 2 bases and J by 7 bases, with 11 bases left in between. The germline gives CDR1 SNHLY, CDR2 FYNNEI. In DNA form, the CDR3 reads TGTGCCAGCAGTGAACGGTCTTTACTTGGCTACACCTTC. It specifies CASSERSLLGYTF.

At least ten counts were recorded for this clone. The chain links TRBV4-3 to TRBJ2-1; 9 bases fit TRBD2. The CDR3 runs 16 residues. Germline V gene data show CDR1 as LGHNA and CDR2 as YSLEER. Trimming at V came to 4 bases and at J to 7 bases, leaving 11 bases not matched to a gene. This CDR3 reads CASSRTAGGSSNEQFF. The CDR3 DNA sequence: TGCGCCAGCAGCCGGACCGCGGGGGGGTCGTCAAATGAGCAGTTCTTC.

This clone has a handful of counts. This chain connects TRBV18 to TRBJ2-3; 9 positions agree with TRBD2. The CDR3 spans 17 residues. The V segment lost 5 bases and the J segment 1 base; nucleotides outside the gene matches: 10. Germline loops: CDR1 KGHSH, CDR2 LQKENI. This CDR3 reads CASSVSGTSWRTDTQYF. As DNA, the CDR3 is TGTGCCAGCTCAGTATCCGGGACTAGCTGGCGCACAGATACGCAGTATTTT.

The chain uses TRBV6-6 and TRBJ2-3; 11 bases are shared with TRBD2. Looked up from germline, CDR1 is MNHNY and CDR2 is SVGAGI (reference sequence). The CDR3 has 14 residues. The junction had 4 bases not matched to a gene; V was cut back by 5 bases and J by 6 bases. CDR3 in amino acids: CASSLSGGADTQYF. The CDR3 region has the DNA TGTGCCAGCAGTCTTAGCGGGGGGGCTGATACGCAGTATTTT.

This clone was seen at least ten times. The gene calls are TRBV2 and TRBJ2-3, with 10 bases that match TRBD1. The CDR3 length is 14 residues. The V segment lost 7 bases and the J segment 7 bases; nucleotides outside the gene matches: 8. Looked up from germline, CDR1 is SNHLY and CDR2 is FYNNEI. The CDR3 region is CASKLETGGNTQYF. In DNA, the CDR3 is TGTGCCAGCAAACTTGAGACAGGGGGCAATACGCAGTATTTT. Together with reference TRBV2 and TRBJ2-3, the CDR3 gives the full variable domain: EPEVTQTPSHQVTQMGQEVILRCVPISNHLYFYWYRQILGQKVEFLVSFYNNEISEKSEIFDDQFSVERPDGSNFTLKIRSTKLEDSAMYFCASKLETGGNTQYFGPGTRLTVL.

This clone was counted ten times or more. The sample carries other DNA sequences with the same CDR3. The CDR3 coding sequence is TGTGCCAGCAGCTTAGCGTTTGGGGGGGGTAGGAATGAGCAGTTCTTC. Amino acids: CASSLAFGGGRNEQFF. The chain recombines TRBV7-2 with TRBJ2-1, with 7 nucleotides matching TRBD2. The CDR3 sequence is 16 residues long. V lost 0 bases to trimming and J lost 7 bases; unmatched junction nucleotides: 9. The germline V gene encodes CDR1 SGHTA and CDR2 FQGNSA.

This clone was detected only a few times. The chain joins TRBV29-1 to TRBJ1-2; 7 bases are shared with TRBD1. The CDR3 runs to 16 residues. Germline V gene data show CDR1 as SQVTM and CDR2 as ANQGSEA. Unmatched junction bases numbered 13, after V lost 6 bases and J lost 0 bases. The CDR3 DNA sequence: TGCAGCGTCCCGGGAGGGCAGGGGGAAGCTAACTATGGCTACACCTTC. Encoded protein: CSVPGGQGEANYGYTF.

This clone occurred a few times. The chain has TRBV6-1 and TRBJ1-1; D remains unclear. Germline V gene sequence: CDR1 MNHNS, CDR2 SASEGT. CDR3 length: 12 residues. Trimming removed 5 bases at V and 0 bases at J, with 4 bases between. In DNA form, the CDR3 reads TGTGCCAGCAGTTTTATGAACACTGAAGCTTTCTTT. Its translation is CASSFMNTEAFF.

V and J are TRBV6-5 and TRBJ1-1, with TRBD1 identical over 7 bases. The CDR3 has 14 amino acids. From germline, CDR1 is MNHEY and CDR2 SVGAGI. After removal of 6 bases from V and 5 bases from J, the junction contained 9 bases not matched to a gene. CDR3 residues: CASRPTGVRTEAFF. The CDR3 nucleotides read TGTGCCAGCAGACCCACAGGGGTTCGAACTGAAGCTTTCTTT.

The chain is built from TRBV27 and TRBJ1-6; D not certain. The CDR3 is 13 residues long. Trimming shortened V by 5 bases and J by 8 bases, and 10 bases separated the two germline ends. Per germline, CDR1 MNHEY and CDR2 SMNVEV (reference sequence). CDR3 nucleotides: TGTGCCAGCAGTCTCGGGTCGGATTCACCCCTCCACTTT. Protein product: CASSLGSDSPLHF.

This clone was counted a few times. The J gene is TRBJ1-2, the V gene TRBV19; possibly TRBD1 for D (5 bases). In germline, CDR1 is LNHDA, CDR2 SQIVND (reference sequence). This CDR3 has 11 amino acids. The V end lost 6 bases, the J end lost 7 bases, and 9 bases lay between the germline ends. The CDR3 loop is CASSQGVGYTF. The CDR3 coding sequence is TGTGCCAGTAGCCAGGGTGTTGGCTACACCTTC. Filled out from reference TRBV19 and TRBJ1-2, the complete variable domain reads DGGITQSPKYLFRKEGQNVTLSCEQNLNHDAMYWYRQDPGQGLRLIYYSQIVNDFQKGDIAEGYSVSREKKESFPLTVTSAQKNPTAFYLCASSQGVGYTFGSGTRLTVV.

This rearrangement joins TRBV7-2 to TRBJ1-2; the match to TRBD1 covers 9 bases. Losses at the gene ends were 5 bases for V and 8 bases for J; bases not matched to a gene: 6. CDR3 length: 13 residues. In germline, CDR1 is SGHTA, CDR2 FQGNSA. In DNA form, the CDR3 reads TGTGCCAGCAGCGGCACAGGGGGCGACGGCTACACCTTC. Residues: CASSGTGGDGYTF.

The rearrangement links TRBV29-1 to TRBJ2-5; 14 bases map to TRBD2. V lost 6 bases, J lost 5 bases, and 5 bases stayed unmatched. The CDR3 length is 14 residues. Germline assignment: CDR1 SQVTM and CDR2 ANQGSEA. For the CDR3, the DNA is TGCAGCGTCGTAGGACTAGCGGGGGGTGAGACCCAGTACTTC. It is translated as CSVVGLAGGETQYF. The full variable domain, its missing parts supplied by reference TRBV29-1 and TRBJ2-5, is SAVISQKPSRDICQRGTSLTIQCQVDSQVTMMFWYRQQPGQSLTLIATANQGSEATYESGFVIDKFPISRPNLTFSTLTVSNMSPEDSSIYLCSVVGLAGGETQYFGPGTRLLVL.

This clone was seen only a few times. DNA for the CDR3: TGCGCCAGCAGCTTAGTTTCAGGTCCGGGGACCGGGGAGCTGTTTTTT. This sequence encodes CASSLVSGPGTGELFF. The rearrangement joins TRBV5-1 to TRBJ2-2; possibly TRBD2 for D (5 bases). The germline V gene encodes CDR1 SGHRS and CDR2 YFSETQ. This CDR3 region has 16 residues. Trimming removed 2 bases from V and 5 bases from J, with 16 bases in between.

This sequence joins TRBV7-2 and TRBJ2-5, with TRBD1 matching 7 bases. This CDR3 region has 14 residues. The V and J ends lost 3 bases and 2 bases, in that order; junction bases with no gene match: 3. Germline V lookup: CDR1 SGHTA, CDR2 FQGNSA. The CDR3 loop is CASSLGQQQETQYF. The CDR3, as DNA: TGTGCCAGCAGCTTGGGACAGCAACAAGAGACCCAGTACTTC.

This clone showed up just a few times. This chain connects TRBV21-1 to TRBJ2-7; TRBD1 is the table's D call, not checked against the DNA. TRBV21-1 is classified as a pseudogene. The CDR3 totals 12 residues. The CDR3 bases are TGCGCCAGCAGTCAATCAGTCTACGAGCAGTACTTC. Its translation: CASSQSVYEQYF.